Listed below are T cell receptor beta chains from one sample, sequenced in a study of T-cell memory formation after mild COVID-19. In TCRdb, the 5' RACE reads were re-called with MiXCR into one record per CDR3 protein. The sample has about 290,000 distinct CDR3 sequences, about 16% seen once; the top ten hold around a fifth. The sample was PBMCs or a T cell subset sorted from them (not recorded which). Receptor source: a man aged 18 to 29 who had mild COVID-19 (a few samples of this study predate the infection). Cell type and time point are not known. The CDR3 runs from the conserved cysteine through the conserved F or W. The order of the fields is CDR3 length, D gene, J gene, clone size, V gene, CDR3 protein, CDR3 DNA. A D gene is named only where the DNA matches it firmly. Clone size is shown for a subset of rows, as once, few, many or a class of expanded clone.

length: 15
D: -
J: TRBJ1-2
size: many
V: TRBV9
CDR3: CASSVATPGPYGYTF
DNA: TGTGCCAGCAGCGTGGCCACCCCCGGGCCCTATGGCTACACCTTC

length: 15
D: TRBD1
J: TRBJ1-3
size: few
V: TRBV7-9
CDR3: CASSSTGGRGNTIYF
DNA: TGTGCCAGCAGCTCGACAGGGGGTCGTGGAAACACCATATATTTT

length: 14
D: -
J: TRBJ2-5
size: -
V: TRBV5-1
CDR3: CASSLGVGRETQYF
DNA: TGCGCCAGCAGCTTGGGCGTAGGGCGGGAGACCCAGTACTTC

length: 17
D: -
J: TRBJ1-1
size: -
V: TRBV5-6
CDR3: CASSLPRGKGMNTEAFF
DNA: TGTGCCAGCAGCCTCCCCCGGGGGAAGGGGATGAACACTGAAGCTTTCTTT

length: 12
D: TRBD1
J: TRBJ1-1
size: few
V: TRBV9
CDR3: CASSKTGAEAFF
DNA: TGTGCCAGCAGCAAGACAGGGGCTGAAGCTTTCTTT

length: 13
D: TRBD1
J: TRBJ2-3
size: -
V: TRBV12-3/TRBV12-4
CDR3: CASKGAGTDTQYF
DNA: TGTGCCAGCAAGGGGGCGGGCACAGATACGCAGTATTTT

length: 12
D: -
J: TRBJ2-7
size: few
V: TRBV6-1
CDR3: CASSETGYEQYF
DNA: TGTGCCAGCAGTGAAACCGGCTACGAGCAGTACTTC

length: 15
D: -
J: TRBJ2-4
size: -
V: TRBV6-5
CDR3: CASKTGPPAKNIQYF
DNA: TGTGCCAGCAAGACAGGACCCCCTGCCAAAAACATTCAGTACTTC

length: 18
D: TRBD1
J: TRBJ2-3
size: -
V: TRBV4-2
CDR3: CASSHPWDRGKLTDTQYF
DNA: TGTGCCAGCAGCCACCCCTGGGACAGGGGAAAACTCACAGATACGCAGTATTTT

length: 15
D: -
J: TRBJ1-1
size: few
V: TRBV4-3
CDR3: CASSQDTYLNTEAFF
DNA: TGCGCCAGCAGCCAAGATACCTATCTGAACACTGAAGCTTTCTTT

length: 12
D: -
J: TRBJ1-2
size: few
V: TRBV20-1
CDR3: CSAPEPNYGYTF
DNA: TGCAGTGCTCCGGAACCGAACTATGGCTACACCTTC

length: 13
D: -
J: TRBJ2-3
size: many
V: TRBV9
CDR3: CASSPHGSDTQYF
DNA: TGTGCCAGCAGCCCCCACGGATCCGATACGCAGTATTTT